This T cell receptor beta chain was identified during a study of cytomegalovirus exposure and HLA in healthy donors. Study-level information: Within the Caucasian-associated ancestry cluster were about 81% of the approximately 400 genotyped donors.

V shed 3 bases, J shed 1 base, and the junction held 6 bases outside the gene matches. CDR1 is LNHDA, CDR2 SQIVND, per germline (reference sequence). This CDR3 comprises 15 residues. PCR involved 60 Vbeta and 13 Jbeta primers. Sequencing used immunoSEQ multiplex PCR; TCRdb keeps in-frame clones, though not all of them. This sample has approximately 160,000 clones; less than 85% occur once, and the top ten carry around 4.8%. The chain joins TRBV19 to TRBJ2-7; 7 positions agree with TRBD2. This clonotype was sampled from a man between 18 and 29 years old in good health and CMV-seronegative. What was sequenced was PBMCs. CDR3 DNA: TGTGCCAGTAGTATTGATAGCGGGCGGTCCTACGAGCAGTACTTC. Translation: CASSIDSGRSYEQYF.